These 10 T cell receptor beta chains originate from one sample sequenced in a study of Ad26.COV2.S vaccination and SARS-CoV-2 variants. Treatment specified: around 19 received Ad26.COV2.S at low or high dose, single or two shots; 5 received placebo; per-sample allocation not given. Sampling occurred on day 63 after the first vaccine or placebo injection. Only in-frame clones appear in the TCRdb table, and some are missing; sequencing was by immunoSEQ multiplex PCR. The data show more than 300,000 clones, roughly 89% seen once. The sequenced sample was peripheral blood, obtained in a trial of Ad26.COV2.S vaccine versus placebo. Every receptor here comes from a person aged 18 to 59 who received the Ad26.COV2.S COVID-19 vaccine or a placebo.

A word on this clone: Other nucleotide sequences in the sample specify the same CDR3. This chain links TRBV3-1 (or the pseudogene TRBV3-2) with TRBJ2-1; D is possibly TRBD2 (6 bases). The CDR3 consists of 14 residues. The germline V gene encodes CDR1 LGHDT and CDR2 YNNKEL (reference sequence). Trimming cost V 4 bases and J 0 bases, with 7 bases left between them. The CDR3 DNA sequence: TGTGCCAGCAGCCTTAGCGGCTCCTACAATGAGCAGTTCTTC. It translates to CASSLSGSYNEQFF.

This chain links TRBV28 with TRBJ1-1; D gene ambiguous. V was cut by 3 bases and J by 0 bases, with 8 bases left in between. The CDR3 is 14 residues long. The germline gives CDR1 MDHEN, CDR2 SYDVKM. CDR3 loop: CASSLGNLNTEAFF. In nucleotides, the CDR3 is TGTGCCAGCAGTTTGGGAAATTTGAACACTGAAGCTTTCTTT.

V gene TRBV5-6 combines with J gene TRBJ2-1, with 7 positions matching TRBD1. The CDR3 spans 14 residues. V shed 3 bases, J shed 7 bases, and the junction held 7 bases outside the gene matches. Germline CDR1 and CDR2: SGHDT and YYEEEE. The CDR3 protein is CASSSPGQKNEQFF. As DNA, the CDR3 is TGTGCCAGCAGCTCCCCGGGACAGAAAAATGAGCAGTTCTTC.

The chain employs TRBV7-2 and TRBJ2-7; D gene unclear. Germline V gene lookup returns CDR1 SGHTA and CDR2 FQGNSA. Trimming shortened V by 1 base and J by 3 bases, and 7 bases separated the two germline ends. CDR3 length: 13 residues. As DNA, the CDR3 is TGTGCCAGCAGCTTAGAGGGCCTCTACGAGCAGTACTTC. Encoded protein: CASSLEGLYEQYF.

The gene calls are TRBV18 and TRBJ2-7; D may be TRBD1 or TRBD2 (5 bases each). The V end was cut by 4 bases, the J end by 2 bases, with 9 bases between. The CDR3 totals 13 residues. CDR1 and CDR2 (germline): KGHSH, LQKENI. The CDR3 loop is CASSRGFTYEQYF. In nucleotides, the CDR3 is TGTGCCAGCTCACGGGGGTTCACCTACGAGCAGTACTTC. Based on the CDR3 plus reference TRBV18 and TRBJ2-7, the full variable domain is NAGVMQNPRHLVRRRGQEARLRCSPMKGHSHVYWYRQLPEEGLKFMVYLQKENIIDESGMPKERFSAEFPKEGPSILRIQQVVRGDSAAYFCASSRGFTYEQYFGPGTRLTVT.

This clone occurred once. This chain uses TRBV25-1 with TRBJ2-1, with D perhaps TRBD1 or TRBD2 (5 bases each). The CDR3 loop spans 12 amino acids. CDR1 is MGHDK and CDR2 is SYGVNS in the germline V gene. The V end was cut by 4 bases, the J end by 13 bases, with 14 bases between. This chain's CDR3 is CASSASGPYQFF. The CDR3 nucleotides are TGTGCCAGCAGTGCATCGGGACCTTATCAGTTCTTC.

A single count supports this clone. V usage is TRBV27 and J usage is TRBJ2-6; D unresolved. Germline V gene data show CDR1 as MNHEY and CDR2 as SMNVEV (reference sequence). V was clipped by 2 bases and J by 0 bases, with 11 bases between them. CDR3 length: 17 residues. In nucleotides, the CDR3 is TGTGCCAGCAGTTTAACCCCCCCCCTCTCTGGGGCCAACGTCCTGACTTTC. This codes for CASSLTPPLSGANVLTF.

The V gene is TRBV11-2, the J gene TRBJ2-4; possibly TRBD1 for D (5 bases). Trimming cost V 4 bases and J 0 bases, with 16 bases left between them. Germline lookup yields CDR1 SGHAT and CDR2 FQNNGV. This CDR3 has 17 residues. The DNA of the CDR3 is TGTGCCAGCAGCTCACTCAGGGTGGGCCTAGCCAAAAACATTCAGTACTTC. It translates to CASSSLRVGLAKNIQYF.

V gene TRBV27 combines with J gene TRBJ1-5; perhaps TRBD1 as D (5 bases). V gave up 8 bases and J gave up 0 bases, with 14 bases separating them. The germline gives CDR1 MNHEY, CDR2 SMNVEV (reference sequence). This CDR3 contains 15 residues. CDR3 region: CASGWAGHSNQPQHF. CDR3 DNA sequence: TGTGCCAGCGGGTGGGCAGGACATAGCAATCAGCCCCAGCATTTT.

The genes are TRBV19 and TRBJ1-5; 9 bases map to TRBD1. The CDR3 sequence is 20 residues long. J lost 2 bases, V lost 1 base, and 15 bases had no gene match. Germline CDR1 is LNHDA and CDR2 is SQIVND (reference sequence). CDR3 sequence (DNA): TGTGCCAGTAGTATAGGCCCCCGGGACAGGGTTAGTACCGGCAATCAGCCCCAGCATTTT. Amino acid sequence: CASSIGPRDRVSTGNQPQHF.